Detailed here is one T cell receptor (beta chain). The record originates from a study of human T cells and chemical hapten exposure. V lost 3 bases to trimming and J lost 2 bases, with 8 bases between them. CDR3 length: 14 amino acids. Germline V gene data show CDR1 as MDHEN and CDR2 as SYDVKM. TCRdb analysed the 5' RACE reads with MiXCR anew, one entry per CDR3 protein. The sample has fewer than 150,000 distinct CDR3 sequences, around a fifth seen once. Unfractionated whole blood was the source of the extracted total RNA. The V gene is TRBV28, the J gene TRBJ1-5; D unclear. The TCR comes from a human donor in good health. DNA for the CDR3: TGTGCCAGCAGTTTGACGCTGCGCAATCAGCCCCAGCATTTT. It specifies CASSLTLRNQPQHF.